These T cell receptor beta chains were read from a single sample in a study of T cells in Graves' hyperthyroidism and ophthalmopathy. TCRdb reprocessed the multiplex PCR reads via MiXCR and lists one record per CDR3 protein. The data show hundreds of thousands of distinct CDR3 sequences, roughly 14% seen once. Sequenced sample: blood. These receptors all stem from a woman between 35 and 50 years old with Graves' ophthalmopathy. The CDR3 runs from the conserved cysteine through the conserved F or W. Fields, in order: J gene, clone size, D gene, V gene, CDR3 protein, CDR3 DNA. A D gene is named only where the DNA matches it firmly. Clone size appears in some rows only: once, few, many, or a class for an expanded clone.

J: TRBJ2-5
size: few
D: TRBD1
V: TRBV5-1
CDR3: CASSLRTGPEETQYF
DNA: TGCGCCAGCAGCCTAAGGACAGGGCCTGAAGAGACCCAGTACTTC

J: TRBJ2-7
size: NA
D: TRBD2
V: TRBV30
CDR3: CAWSPTRTSGLGSEQYF
DNA: TGTGCCTGGAGTCCCACCCGGACTAGCGGACTTGGCTCCGAGCAGTACTTC

J: TRBJ2-2
size: many
D: TRBD2
V: TRBV5-1
CDR3: CASSSASGSGELFF
DNA: TGCGCCAGCAGCTCTGCTAGCGGGTCCGGGGAGCTGTTTTTT

J: TRBJ1-5
size: few
D: NA
V: TRBV6-5
CDR3: CASSYSAGQPQHF
DNA: TGTGCCAGCAGTTACTCGGCAGGTCAGCCCCAGCATTTT

J: TRBJ1-5
size: many
D: NA
V: TRBV29-1
CDR3: CSVEADSNQPQHF
DNA: TGCAGCGTTGAAGCTGACAGCAATCAGCCCCAGCATTTT

J: TRBJ2-3
size: few
D: NA
V: TRBV12-3/TRBV12-4
CDR3: CASSLIGDCLVF
DNA: TGTGCCAGCAGCCTAATTGGGGATTGCCTAGTTTTT

J: TRBJ2-7
size: many
D: TRBD1
V: TRBV7-3
CDR3: CASSPGQDNYEQYF
DNA: TGTGCCAGCAGCCCCGGACAGGACAACTACGAGCAGTACTTC

J: TRBJ1-2
size: many
D: NA
V: TRBV7-8
CDR3: CASSLVGGVRGYTF
DNA: TGTGCCAGCAGCTTAGTGGGGGGGGTGCGTGGCTACACCTTC

J: TRBJ1-2
size: NA
D: TRBD1
V: TRBV5-4
CDR3: CASSPGQQTNYGYTF
DNA: TGTGCCAGCAGCCCGGGACAGCAGACTAACTATGGCTACACCTTC

J: TRBJ1-2
size: many
D: TRBD1
V: TRBV2
CDR3: CASSEGGQVDVGYGYTF
DNA: TGTGCCAGCAGTGAAGGGGGACAGGTGGATGTTGGCTATGGCTACACCTTC

J: TRBJ1-2
size: many
D: NA
V: TRBV29-1
CDR3: CSVVITESYGYTF
DNA: TGCAGCGTTGTTATCACAGAGAGCTATGGCTACACCTTC

J: TRBJ1-2
size: NA
D: NA
V: TRBV11-2
CDR3: CASSVGGANRRYGYTF
DNA: TGTGCCAGCAGCGTCGGGGGGGCGAACAGACGTTATGGCTACACCTTC

J: TRBJ2-5
size: many
D: TRBD1
V: TRBV30
CDR3: CAWSSDRGVETQYF
DNA: TGTGCCTGGAGTTCGGACAGGGGGGTAGAGACCCAGTACTTC

J: TRBJ1-2
size: NA
D: NA
V: TRBV29-1
CDR3: CSVEKQGPDGYTF
DNA: TGCAGCGTTGAAAAGCAGGGGCCCGATGGCTACACCTTC

J: TRBJ2-5
size: many
D: TRBD2
V: TRBV12-3/TRBV12-4
CDR3: CASRRFASSGGGETQYF
DNA: TGTGCCAGCAGGCGATTCGCGAGTTCGGGGGGTGGAGAGACCCAGTACTTC

J: TRBJ1-2
size: many
D: TRBD1
V: TRBV2
CDR3: CASRGDRSNYGYTF
DNA: TGTGCCAGCAGGGGGGACAGAAGTAACTATGGCTACACCTTC

J: TRBJ1-2
size: NA
D: TRBD1
V: TRBV11-2
CDR3: CASSLSGTGGAYGYTF
DNA: TGTGCCAGCAGCTTATCTGGGACAGGGGGGGCCTATGGCTACACCTTC

J: TRBJ2-7
size: many
D: NA
V: TRBV4-3
CDR3: CASSQGRSSYEQYF
DNA: TGTGCCAGCAGCCAGGGACGGAGCTCCTACGAGCAGTACTTC

J: TRBJ2-5
size: many
D: NA
V: TRBV5-1
CDR3: CASSLRTWETQYF
DNA: TGCGCCAGCAGCTTGAGGACTTGGGAGACCCAGTACTTC

J: TRBJ2-4
size: many
D: NA
V: TRBV27
CDR3: CASSTGEGNIQYF
DNA: TGTGCCAGCAGCACAGGGGAGGGAAACATTCAGTACTTC

J: TRBJ2-7
size: NA
D: TRBD1
V: TRBV6-2/TRBV6-3
CDR3: CASSYIDRVGEQYF
DNA: TGTGCCAGCAGTTACATTGACAGGGTCGGCGAGCAGTACTTC

J: TRBJ1-5
size: many
D: TRBD1
V: TRBV12-3/TRBV12-4
CDR3: CASRRTGEGIGQPQHF
DNA: TGTGCCAGCAGACGGACAGGGGAGGGGATCGGTCAGCCCCAGCATTTT